This T cell receptor beta chain was recorded in a study of T-cell reconstitution after alpha-beta-depleted transplantation in children. The table lists this clonotype with many counts. Preparation of the TCRbeta library involved a method that used unique molecular identifiers. TCRdb re-analysed the PCR reads in MiXCR, keeping a single row per CDR3 protein. The table lists under 450,000 distinct CDR3 sequences, more than 10% of them singletons. Per germline, CDR1 MNHEY and CDR2 SVGEGT. This CDR3 is built from 15 residues. V gave up 4 bases and J gave up 3 bases, with 10 bases separating them. The clonotype originates from a human donor who donated a stem cell graft to a child with Fanconi anemia. V is TRBV6-2 or TRBV6-3 and J is TRBJ1-6; D gene uncertain. The sample here was PBMCs, taken from the stem cell graft. Written as DNA, the CDR3 is TGTGCCAGCAGTTCCATTCGGGACTATAATTCACCCCTCCACTTT. It encodes CASSSIRDYNSPLHF.